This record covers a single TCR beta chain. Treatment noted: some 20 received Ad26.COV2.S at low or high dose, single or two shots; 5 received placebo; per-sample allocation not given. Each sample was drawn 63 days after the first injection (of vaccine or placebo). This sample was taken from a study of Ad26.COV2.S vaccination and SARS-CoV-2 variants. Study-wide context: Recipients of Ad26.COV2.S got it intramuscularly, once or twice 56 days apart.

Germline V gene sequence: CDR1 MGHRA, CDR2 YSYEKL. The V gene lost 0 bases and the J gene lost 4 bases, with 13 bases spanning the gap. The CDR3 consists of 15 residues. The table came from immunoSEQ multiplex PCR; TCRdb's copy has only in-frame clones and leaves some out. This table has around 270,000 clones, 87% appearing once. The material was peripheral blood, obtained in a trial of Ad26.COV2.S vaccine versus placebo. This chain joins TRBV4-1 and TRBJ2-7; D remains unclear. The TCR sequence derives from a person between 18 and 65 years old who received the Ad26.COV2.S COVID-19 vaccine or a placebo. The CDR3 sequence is CASSQEAQTYYEQYV. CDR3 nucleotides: TGCGCCAGCAGCCAAGAGGCACAGACTTATTACGAGCAGTACGTC.